The 16 T cell receptor beta chains reported below all come from one sample, sequenced in a study of blood T cell repertoires in COVID-19. Profiling relied on immunoSEQ multiplex PCR, and the TCRdb table lists in-frame clones only, not all of them. The repertoire holds about 39,000 clones, with approximately 90% as singletons. The sequencing input was peripheral blood. Receptor source: a man aged 50-60 years with active COVID-19.

V is TRBV5-6 and J is TRBJ1-2, with 7 bases that match TRBD1. The germline gives CDR1 SGHDT, CDR2 YYEEEE. V shed 2 bases, J shed 0 bases, and the junction held 1 base outside the gene matches. The CDR3 has 14 amino acids. The CDR3 loop reads CASSFQGANYGYTF. CDR3 sequence (DNA): TGTGCCAGCAGCTTCCAGGGGGCTAACTATGGCTACACCTTC.

This chain links TRBV7-3 with TRBJ2-2; possible D gene TRBD1, 6 bases. The CDR3 has 20 residues. From germline, CDR1 is SGHTA and CDR2 FQGTGA. V lost 6 bases, J lost 0 bases, and 26 bases lay in between. CDR3 bases: TGTGCCAGCAGTCTCCGACCCGGACAGAATATGTACGCGAACACCGGGGAGCTGTTTTTT. It specifies CASSLRPGQNMYANTGELFF.

DNA of the CDR3: TGCAGCGTTGCATTCGGGTCTGGGGCCAACGTCCTGACTTTC. This gives the protein CSVAFGSGANVLTF. V is TRBV29-1 and J is TRBJ2-6; D gene ambiguous. Germline V gene data show CDR1 as SQVTM and CDR2 as ANQGSEA. The CDR3 runs to 14 residues. The germline V and J ends were trimmed by 4 bases and 1 base, with 8 bases remaining between them.

CDR3 protein: CASSQALGSTYEQYF. The DNA for the CDR3 is TGTGCCAGCAGCCAAGCTCTGGGGAGTACCTACGAGCAGTACTTC. The V call is TRBV3-1 (or the pseudogene TRBV3-2), the J call TRBJ2-7, with D perhaps TRBD2 (5 bases). The V end lost 1 base, the J end lost 2 bases, and 12 bases lay between the germline ends. The CDR3 totals 15 residues. Germline values: CDR1 LGHDT, CDR2 YNNKEL (reference sequence).

The chain employs TRBV5-1 and TRBJ2-7, with 7 bases matching TRBD1. The trim removed 4 bases at V and 4 bases at J, leaving 11 bases unmatched. The CDR3 has 15 amino acids. Looked up from germline, CDR1 is SGHRS and CDR2 is YFSETQ. CDR3 loop: CASSLTGTVSYEQYF. For the CDR3, the DNA is TGCGCCAGCAGCCTTACCGGGACAGTGTCTTACGAGCAGTACTTC.

The chain has TRBV5-1 and TRBJ1-1; D is ambiguous. This CDR3 is 13 amino acids long. CDR1 is SGHRS and CDR2 is YFSETQ in the germline V gene. The V gene lost 6 bases and the J gene lost 1 base, with 10 bases spanning the gap. The CDR3 DNA reads TGCGCCAGCAAGGTGGGAGGGAACACTGAAGCTTTCTTT. Residues: CASKVGGNTEAFF. The entire variable domain, with the rest obtained from reference TRBV5-1 and TRBJ1-1, is as follows: KAGVTQTPRYLIKTRGQQVTLSCSPISGHRSVSWYQQTPGQGLQFLFEYFSETQRNKGNFPGRFSGRQFSNSRSEMNVSTLELGDSALYLCASKVGGNTEAFFGQGTRLTVV.

The chain has TRBV19 and TRBJ2-5, with D unclear. The CDR3 spans 14 residues. CDR1 and CDR2 (germline): LNHDA, SQIVND (reference sequence). The ends were cut back, 2 bases at V and 1 base at J, with 8 bases in the middle. The CDR3 loop reads CASSISVSQETQYF. CDR3 nucleotides: TGTGCCAGTAGTATATCCGTCAGCCAAGAGACCCAGTACTTC. Full variable domain (remainder filled in from reference TRBV19 and TRBJ2-5): DGGITQSPKYLFRKEGQNVTLSCEQNLNHDAMYWYRQDPGQGLRLIYYSQIVNDFQKGDIAEGYSVSREKKESFPLTVTSAQKNPTAFYLCASSISVSQETQYFGPGTRLLVL.

The CDR3 DNA follows: TGCGCCAGCAGCCCGCCCGTTTACGAATCGGGGACAGATACGCAGTATTTT. Its translation is CASSPPVYESGTDTQYF. V and J are TRBV5-1 and TRBJ2-3; maybe TRBD2 (5 bases). The length of the CDR3 is 17 residues. The V gene's germline CDR1 is SGHRS and CDR2 YFSETQ. With 4 bases removed from V and 3 bases from J, the gap between germline ends came to 21 bases.

The chain carries TRBV11-2 and TRBJ2-7, with 14 positions matching TRBD2. CDR1 is SGHAT, CDR2 FQNNGV, per germline. V dropped 1 base and J dropped 8; count of bases not matched to a gene: 7. The CDR3 consists of 16 residues. For the CDR3, the DNA is TGTGCCAGCAGCTTAGGATCCGGGACTAGCGGGGGTAAGCAGTACTTC. Protein: CASSLGSGTSGGKQYF. Full variable domain (missing parts from reference TRBV11-2 and TRBJ2-7): EAGVAQSPRYKIIEKRQSVAFWCNPISGHATLYWYQQILGQGPKLLIQFQNNGVVDDSQLPKDRFSAERLKGVDSTLKIQPAKLEDSAVYLCASSLGSGTSGGKQYFGPGTRLTVT.

The chain combines TRBV2 with TRBJ1-3, with D hard to call. Germline lookup yields CDR1 SNHLY and CDR2 FYNNEI. The CDR3 sequence is 14 residues long. V was clipped by 6 bases and J by 0 bases, with 9 bases between them. The CDR3 loop is CASSPWSSGNTIYF. Written as DNA, the CDR3 is TGTGCCAGCAGCCCCTGGAGCTCTGGAAACACCATATATTTT.

The chain links TRBV12-3 or TRBV12-4 to TRBJ1-3; D unresolved. V was cut by 5 bases and J by 4 bases, with 6 bases left in between. CDR3 size: 12 residues. The CDR3 is CASSPSGNTIYF. Here the CDR3 DNA reads TGTGCCAGCAGTCCCTCGGGAAACACCATATATTTT.

V usage is TRBV7-2 and J usage is TRBJ1-2, with 11 bases identical to TRBD1. The CDR3 has 15 residues. Per the germline V gene, CDR1 is SGHTA and CDR2 is FQGNSA. Trimming removed 11 bases from V and 3 bases from J; junction bases left unmatched: 11. The CDR3 DNA reads TGTGCCCAAACCAGGACAGGGGGCGTCTACTATGGCTACACCTTC. Protein: CAQTRTGGVYYGYTF.

This clone was counted a single time. The gene calls are TRBV18 and TRBJ2-3, with 12 bases that match TRBD2. Germline values: CDR1 KGHSH, CDR2 LQKENI. V was pared by 6 bases and J by 3 bases, with 10 bases of the junction left unmatched. The CDR3 spans 17 residues. The CDR3 sequence is CASSWETSGSGTDTQYF. CDR3 in DNA: TGTGCCAGCTCGTGGGAGACTAGCGGGAGTGGGACAGATACGCAGTATTTT.

The rearrangement links TRBV9 to TRBJ1-6; D is unclear. CDR1 and CDR2 (germline): SGDLS, YYNGEE. Trimming shortened V by 3 bases and J by 2 bases, and 18 bases separated the two germline ends. CDR3 size: 18 residues. In DNA form, the CDR3 reads TGTGCCAGCAGCGCACCCAGGACGGAGGAGACCTATAATTCACCCCTCCACTTT. Its translation: CASSAPRTEETYNSPLHF.

V usage is TRBV18 and J usage is TRBJ2-5; 7 nucleotides align to TRBD1. The CDR3 has 15 amino acids. The J segment lost 3 bases and the V segment lost 6 bases, leaving 10 bases of the junction unmatched. Looked up from germline, CDR1 is KGHSH and CDR2 is LQKENI. This CDR3 reads CASSSLRDSKETQYF. As DNA, the CDR3 is TGTGCCAGCTCGTCTCTCCGGGACAGCAAAGAGACCCAGTACTTC.

This chain connects TRBV27 to TRBJ2-7, with TRBD1 identical over 7 bases. The junction had 6 bases not matched to a gene; V was cut back by 9 bases and J by 1 base. The CDR3 runs 13 residues. Germline CDR1 MNHEY, CDR2 SMNVEV (reference sequence). The CDR3: CASKQGNSYEQYF. The CDR3 region has the DNA TGTGCCAGTAAACAGGGGAATTCCTACGAGCAGTACTTC.